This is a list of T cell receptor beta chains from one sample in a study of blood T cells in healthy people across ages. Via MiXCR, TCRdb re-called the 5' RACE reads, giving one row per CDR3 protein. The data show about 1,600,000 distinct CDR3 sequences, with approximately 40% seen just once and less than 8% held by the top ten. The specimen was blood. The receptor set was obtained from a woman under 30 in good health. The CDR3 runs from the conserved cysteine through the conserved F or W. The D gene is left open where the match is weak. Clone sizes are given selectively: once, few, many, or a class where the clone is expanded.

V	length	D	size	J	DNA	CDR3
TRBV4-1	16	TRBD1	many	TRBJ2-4	TGCGCCAGCAGCCAAGACCCGCGGGACAGGGAAATGAAGCAGTACTTC	CASSQDPRDREMKQYF
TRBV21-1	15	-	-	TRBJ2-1	TGTGCCGGCAGATTATTCGGGACTGACTACAATGAGCAGTTCTTC	CAGRLFGTDYNEQFF
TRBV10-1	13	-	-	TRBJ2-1	TGCGCTACCGGGCCCCAGCGGGTTGATGAGCAGTTCTTC	CATGPQRVDEQFF
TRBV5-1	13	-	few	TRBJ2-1	TGCGCCAGCAGCCCCCTTCGGTACAATGAGCAGTTCTTC	CASSPLRYNEQFF
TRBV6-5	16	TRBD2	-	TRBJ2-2	TGTGCCAGCAGTCCCCTAGCGGGAGTGGTAACCGGGGAGCTGTTTTTT	CASSPLAGVVTGELFF
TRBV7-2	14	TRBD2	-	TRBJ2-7	TGTGTCACGCTAGGGAGGGGCGAACCCTACGAGCAGTACTTC	CVTLGRGEPYEQYF
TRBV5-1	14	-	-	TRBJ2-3	TGCGTCAGCAGACCCGATAGTGGCACAGATACGCAGTATTTT	CVSRPDSGTDTQYF
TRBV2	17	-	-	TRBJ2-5	TGTGCCAGCTCCAAGACCTACACAACCCAGGGCCAAGAGACCCAGTACTTC	CASSKTYTTQGQETQYF
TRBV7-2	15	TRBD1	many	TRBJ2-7	TGTGCCAGCAGCTTAGAATCGGGACAGAGCTACGAGCAGTACTTC	CASSLESGQSYEQYF
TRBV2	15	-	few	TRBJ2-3	TGTGCCAGCAGGGGGGGCGGGCCCCTCACAGATACGCAGTATTTT	CASRGGGPLTDTQYF
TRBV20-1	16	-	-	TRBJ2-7	TGCAGTGCTAGAGATGACGTGCCGGACTCCTACAATGAGCAGTACTTC	CSARDDVPDSYNEQYF
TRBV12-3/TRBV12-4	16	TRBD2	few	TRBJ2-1	TGTGCCAGCAGTTTTGTGGCTAGCGGGACCCTCGGGGAGCAGTTCTTC	CASSFVASGTLGEQFF
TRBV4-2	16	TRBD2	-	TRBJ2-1	TGTGCCAGCAGCCAAGTGGCGGGAGGTTCCTACAATGAGCAGTTCTTC	CASSQVAGGSYNEQFF
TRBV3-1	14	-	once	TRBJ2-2	TGTGCCAGCAGCCACGGGAGTACGTCCGGGGAGCTGTTTTTT	CASSHGSTSGELFF
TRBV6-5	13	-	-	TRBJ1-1	TGTGCCAGCGACGGGGGCAGGGACACTGAAGCTTTCTTT	CASDGGRDTEAFF
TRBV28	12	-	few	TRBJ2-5	TGTGCCAGCAAGAGGGAGGCAGAGACCCAGTACTTC	CASKREAETQYF
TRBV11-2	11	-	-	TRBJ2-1	TGTGCCAGCGACGGAGCGAGAGGGCAGTTCTTC	CASDGARGQFF
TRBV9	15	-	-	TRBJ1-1	TGTGCCAGCAGCACGGGGGGGCTTTCGAACACTGAAGCTTTCTTT	CASSTGGLSNTEAFF
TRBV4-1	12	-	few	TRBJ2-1	TGCGCCAGCAGCCCAAAAGGTAATGAGCAGTTCTTC	CASSPKGNEQFF
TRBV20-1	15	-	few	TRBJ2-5	TGCAGTGCTAGAATATTACACGCTCCCCAAGAGACCCAGTACTTC	CSARILHAPQETQYF
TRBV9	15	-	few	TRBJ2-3	TGTGCCAGCAGCGGAGGAGGCGGCCCCACAGATACGCAGTATTTT	CASSGGGGPTDTQYF
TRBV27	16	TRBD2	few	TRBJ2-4	TGTGCCAGCAGGACCGGGGGGGCTTTCGCCAAAAACATTCAGTACTTC	CASRTGGAFAKNIQYF
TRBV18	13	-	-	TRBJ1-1	TGTGCCAGCTGCCCCGGGGAGGGGACTGAAGCTTTCTTT	CASCPGEGTEAFF
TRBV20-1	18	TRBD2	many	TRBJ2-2	TGCAGTGCTTTTTCCCTTATAACTAGCGGGGGGAACACCGGGGAGCTGTTTTTT	CSAFSLITSGGNTGELFF
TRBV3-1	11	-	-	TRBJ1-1	TGTGCCAGCGGCCAAGGCCCTGAAGCTTTCTTT	CASGQGPEAFF
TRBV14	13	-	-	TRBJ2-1	TGTGTCAGCAGCCAAGTACTTGGGAATGAGCAGTTCTTC	CVSSQVLGNEQFF
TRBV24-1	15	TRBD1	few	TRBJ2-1	TGTGCCACCAGTGATCCGGGACAGAATTACAATGAGCAGTTCTTC	CATSDPGQNYNEQFF
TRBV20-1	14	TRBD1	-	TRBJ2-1	TGCAGTGCTAGAGTACAGGGGCCGTACAATGAGCAGTTCTTC	CSARVQGPYNEQFF
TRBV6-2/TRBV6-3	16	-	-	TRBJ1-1	TGTGCCAGCAGTTACAGGGTGACAGGCGGGAACACTGAAGCTTTCTTT	CASSYRVTGGNTEAFF
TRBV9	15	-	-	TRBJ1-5	TGTGCCAGCAGCGAAGGGATCTATAGCAATCAGCCCCAGCATTTT	CASSEGIYSNQPQHF
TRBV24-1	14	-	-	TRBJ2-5	TGTGCCACCAGTGATCAGTATGCTCAAGAGACCCAGTACTTC	CATSDQYAQETQYF
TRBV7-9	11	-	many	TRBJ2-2	TGTGCCAGCAGTTTATCCGGGGAGCTGTTTTTT	CASSLSGELFF
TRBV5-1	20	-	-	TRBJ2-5	TGCGCCAGCAGCTTGGCCCCGGGAGGGGGCGGCGGTGCTTCTCAAGAGACCCAGTACTTC	CASSLAPGGGGGASQETQYF